The rows below give T cell receptor beta chains drawn from one sample of a study of cytomegalovirus exposure and HLA in healthy donors. Repertoires were generated with immunoSEQ multiplex PCR, while TCRdb's copy carries only in-frame clones and drops some. The sample yields 150,000 to 180,000 clones, 65% to 85% seen once. The sequencing input was PBMCs. These receptors were obtained from a woman aged 35 to 49 in good health and CMV-seropositive. CDR3s include the opening cysteine and the closing phenylalanine or tryptophan.

v_gene: TRBV28; j_gene: TRBJ1-2; CDR3aa: CASSSYRGESGYGYTF
v_gene: TRBV19; j_gene: TRBJ2-7; CDR3aa: CASSIRRGDGDYEQYF
v_gene: TRBV5-1; j_gene: TRBJ2-2; CDR3aa: CASSLRAGKDGELFF
v_gene: TRBV11-2; j_gene: TRBJ1-1; CDR3aa: CASSLTVGTRHTEAFF
v_gene: TRBV6-6; j_gene: TRBJ1-1; CDR3aa: CASSLDKLNTEAFF
v_gene: TRBV30; j_gene: TRBJ2-6; CDR3aa: CAWSWGQGSTGANVLTF
v_gene: TRBV7-8; j_gene: TRBJ2-7; CDR3aa: CASSLATRGTKLYEQYF
v_gene: TRBV5-1; j_gene: TRBJ2-7; CDR3aa: CASSPSPDRVGNPGF
v_gene: TRBV5-1; j_gene: TRBJ2-3; CDR3aa: CASSLSGIAGDSTDTQYF
v_gene: TRBV27; j_gene: TRBJ1-6; CDR3aa: CASIGHGNSPLHF
v_gene: TRBV28; j_gene: TRBJ2-2; CDR3aa: CASSLSAGNTGELFF
v_gene: TRBV2; j_gene: TRBJ1-1; CDR3aa: CASTARQLNTEAFF
v_gene: TRBV5-1; j_gene: TRBJ2-7; CDR3aa: CASSSNPPGLAGAYEQYF
v_gene: TRBV30; j_gene: TRBJ1-1; CDR3aa: CAWTVGASEAFF
v_gene: TRBV30; j_gene: TRBJ2-5; CDR3aa: CAWSVGGYETQYF
v_gene: TRBV7-3; j_gene: TRBJ2-6; CDR3aa: CASTARAGANVLTF
v_gene: TRBV7-8; j_gene: TRBJ1-5; CDR3aa: CASSSTTGTGDNQPQHF
v_gene: TRBV19; j_gene: TRBJ2-3; CDR3aa: CASSMVTSGRGDTQYF
v_gene: TRBV30; j_gene: TRBJ2-3; CDR3aa: CAWSLNAGVVADTQYF
v_gene: TRBV27; j_gene: TRBJ2-3; CDR3aa: CASRSGQFTDTQYF
v_gene: TRBV15; j_gene: TRBJ2-3; CDR3aa: CATSREGGTDTQYF
v_gene: TRBV6-5; j_gene: TRBJ1-1; CDR3aa: CASRIDRGGNTEAFF
v_gene: TRBV7-9; j_gene: TRBJ2-1; CDR3aa: CSSSPGVNEQFF
v_gene: TRBV19; j_gene: TRBJ2-4; CDR3aa: CASTHDRDTKNIQYF
v_gene: TRBV19; j_gene: TRBJ1-5; CDR3aa: CASSITGTNQPQHF
v_gene: TRBV11-1; j_gene: TRBJ2-7; CDR3aa: CASSSTIYEQYF
v_gene: TRBV18; j_gene: TRBJ1-4; CDR3aa: CASSPPSGSSSVRLFF
v_gene: TRBV12-5; j_gene: TRBJ2-1; CDR3aa: CASGLENLSEVEQFF
v_gene: TRBV25-1; j_gene: TRBJ1-4; CDR3aa: CASSEGVGAPNEKLFF
v_gene: TRBV14; j_gene: TRBJ2-7; CDR3aa: CASSQYYEQYF
v_gene: TRBV2; j_gene: TRBJ1-2; CDR3aa: CASRARGVGDYGYTF
v_gene: TRBV27; j_gene: TRBJ2-7; CDR3aa: CASSLGVYYEQYF
v_gene: TRBV6-5; j_gene: TRBJ2-3; CDR3aa: CASRLSAGVADTQYF
v_gene: TRBV7-9; j_gene: TRBJ2-7; CDR3aa: CASSLGARREQYF
v_gene: TRBV28; j_gene: TRBJ1-2; CDR3aa: CASTTRPNYGYTF
v_gene: TRBV7-8; j_gene: TRBJ1-1; CDR3aa: CASSLGRLVTEAFF
v_gene: TRBV27; j_gene: TRBJ2-5; CDR3aa: CASTGLAGTQETQYF
v_gene: TRBV27; j_gene: TRBJ2-7; CDR3aa: CASSITLAGSYYEQYF
v_gene: TRBV21-1; j_gene: TRBJ2-3; CDR3aa: CASSPWTSPTDTQYF
v_gene: TRBV29-1; j_gene: TRBJ2-7; CDR3aa: CSAISGQGWGEQYF
v_gene: TRBV27; j_gene: TRBJ2-5; CDR3aa: CASSLLGGGETQYF
v_gene: TRBV9; j_gene: TRBJ2-2; CDR3aa: CASSVVASGRAFGELFF
v_gene: TRBV2; j_gene: TRBJ2-1; CDR3aa: CASSEALGSYNEQFF
v_gene: TRBV29-1; j_gene: TRBJ2-7; CDR3aa: CSVTSTTGGEQYF
v_gene: TRBV7-9; j_gene: TRBJ2-7; CDR3aa: CSSSPTWSGGSRYEQYF
v_gene: TRBV15; j_gene: TRBJ1-4; CDR3aa: CATSSKGLDEKLFF
v_gene: TRBV19; j_gene: TRBJ2-4; CDR3aa: CASSMAAGTGSSAKNIQYF
v_gene: TRBV25-1; j_gene: TRBJ2-1; CDR3aa: CASSELYAGQGNEQFF
v_gene: TRBV5-1; j_gene: TRBJ2-7; CDR3aa: CASSASGPTYEQYF
v_gene: TRBV6-1; j_gene: TRBJ1-1; CDR3aa: CASVALDSAFF
v_gene: TRBV5-6; j_gene: TRBJ2-2; CDR3aa: CASSFYRGGAGELFF
v_gene: TRBV27; j_gene: TRBJ2-3; CDR3aa: CASSWSSGSTDTQYF
v_gene: TRBV7-9; j_gene: TRBJ2-7; CDR3aa: CASSLEGTPNHEQYF
v_gene: TRBV27; j_gene: TRBJ1-4; CDR3aa: CASSLSPSATNEKLFF